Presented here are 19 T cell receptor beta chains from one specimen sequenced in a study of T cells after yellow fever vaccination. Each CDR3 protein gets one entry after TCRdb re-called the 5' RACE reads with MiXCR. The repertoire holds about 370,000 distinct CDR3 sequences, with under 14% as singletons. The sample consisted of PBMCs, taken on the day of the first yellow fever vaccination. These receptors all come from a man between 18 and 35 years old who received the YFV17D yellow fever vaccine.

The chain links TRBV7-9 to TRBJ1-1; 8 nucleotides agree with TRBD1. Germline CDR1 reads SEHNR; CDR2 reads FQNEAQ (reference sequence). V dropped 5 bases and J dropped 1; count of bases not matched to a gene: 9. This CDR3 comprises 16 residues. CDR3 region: CASSPWTGNQNTEAFF. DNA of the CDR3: TGTGCCAGCAGCCCCTGGACAGGGAATCAGAACACTGAAGCTTTCTTT.

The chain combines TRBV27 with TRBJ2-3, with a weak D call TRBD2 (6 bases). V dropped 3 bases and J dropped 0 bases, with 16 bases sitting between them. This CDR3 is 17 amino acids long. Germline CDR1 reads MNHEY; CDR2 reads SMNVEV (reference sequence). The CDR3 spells CASSFNPPAGSTDTQYF. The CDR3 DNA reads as TGTGCCAGCAGTTTTAATCCTCCGGCGGGGAGCACAGATACGCAGTATTTT.

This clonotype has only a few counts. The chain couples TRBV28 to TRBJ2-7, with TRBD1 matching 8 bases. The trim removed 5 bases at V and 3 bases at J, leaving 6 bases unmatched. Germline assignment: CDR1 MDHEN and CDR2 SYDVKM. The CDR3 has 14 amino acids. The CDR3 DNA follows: TGTGCCAGCAGTAGCCCGGACAGGGACTACGAGCAGTACGTC. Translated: CASSSPDRDYEQYV.

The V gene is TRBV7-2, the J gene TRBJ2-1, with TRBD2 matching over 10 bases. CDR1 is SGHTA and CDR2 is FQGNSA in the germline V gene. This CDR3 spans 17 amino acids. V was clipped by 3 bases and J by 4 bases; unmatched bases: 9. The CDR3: CASSFVSGGARYNEQFF. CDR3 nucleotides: TGTGCCAGCAGCTTTGTCAGCGGGGGGGCGAGGTACAATGAGCAGTTCTTC.

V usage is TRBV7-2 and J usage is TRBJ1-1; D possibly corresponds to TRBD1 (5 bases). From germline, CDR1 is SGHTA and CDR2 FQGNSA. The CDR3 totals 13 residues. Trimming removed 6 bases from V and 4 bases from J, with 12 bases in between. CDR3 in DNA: TGTGCCAGCAGGAGGGGACTTACCACTGAAGCTTTCTTT. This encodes CASRRGLTTEAFF.

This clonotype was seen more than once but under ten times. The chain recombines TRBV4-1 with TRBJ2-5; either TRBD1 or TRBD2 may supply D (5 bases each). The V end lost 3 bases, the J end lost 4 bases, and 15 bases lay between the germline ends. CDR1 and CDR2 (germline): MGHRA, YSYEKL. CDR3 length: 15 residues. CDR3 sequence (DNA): TGCGCCAGCAGCCAGGGTTCAGGGACGGCAGAGACCCAGTACTTC. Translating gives CASSQGSGTAETQYF.

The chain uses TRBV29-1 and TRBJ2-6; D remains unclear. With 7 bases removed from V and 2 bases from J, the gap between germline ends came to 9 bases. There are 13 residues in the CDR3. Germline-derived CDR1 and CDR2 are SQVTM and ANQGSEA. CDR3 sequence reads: CSASQPGANVLTF. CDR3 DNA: TGCAGCGCCAGTCAACCTGGGGCCAACGTCCTGACTTTC.

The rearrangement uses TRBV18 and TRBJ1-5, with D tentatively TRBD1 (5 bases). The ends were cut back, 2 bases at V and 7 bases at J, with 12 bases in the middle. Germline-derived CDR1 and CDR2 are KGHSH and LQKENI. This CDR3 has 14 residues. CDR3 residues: CASSPYLGEQPQHF. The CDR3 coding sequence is TGTGCCAGCTCACCATATTTGGGGGAACAGCCCCAGCATTTT.

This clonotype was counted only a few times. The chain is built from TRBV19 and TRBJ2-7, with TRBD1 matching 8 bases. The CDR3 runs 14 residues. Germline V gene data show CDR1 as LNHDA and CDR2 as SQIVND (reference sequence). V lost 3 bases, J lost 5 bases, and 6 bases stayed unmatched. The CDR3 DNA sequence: TGTGCCAGTAGTATGGGTGACAGGGGTCACGAGCAGTACTTC. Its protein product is CASSMGDRGHEQYF. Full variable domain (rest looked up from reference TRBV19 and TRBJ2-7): DGGITQSPKYLFRKEGQNVTLSCEQNLNHDAMYWYRQDPGQGLRLIYYSQIVNDFQKGDIAEGYSVSREKKESFPLTVTSAQKNPTAFYLCASSMGDRGHEQYFGPGTRLTVT.

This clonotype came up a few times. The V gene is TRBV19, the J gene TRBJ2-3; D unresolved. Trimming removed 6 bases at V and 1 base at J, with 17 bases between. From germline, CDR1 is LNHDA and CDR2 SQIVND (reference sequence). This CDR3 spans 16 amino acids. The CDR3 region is CASSPLTDDRTDTQYF. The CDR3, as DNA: TGTGCCAGTAGCCCTCTAACGGACGATCGCACAGATACGCAGTATTTT.

The chain's CDR3 is CASSNQGNYGYTF. The CDR3 DNA sequence: TGTGCCAGCAGCAATCAAGGAAACTATGGCTACACCTTC. This chain links TRBV3-1 with TRBJ1-2; the D is unclear. The CDR3 runs to 13 residues. Germline values: CDR1 LGHDT, CDR2 YNNKEL (reference sequence). V was trimmed by 5 bases and J by 2 bases, leaving 9 bases between them.

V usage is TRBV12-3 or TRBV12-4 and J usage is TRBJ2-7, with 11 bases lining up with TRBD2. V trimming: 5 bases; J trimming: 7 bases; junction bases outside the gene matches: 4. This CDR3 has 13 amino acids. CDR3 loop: CASSKTSGVEQYV. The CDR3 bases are TGTGCCAGCAGTAAGACTAGCGGGGTGGAGCAGTACGTC.

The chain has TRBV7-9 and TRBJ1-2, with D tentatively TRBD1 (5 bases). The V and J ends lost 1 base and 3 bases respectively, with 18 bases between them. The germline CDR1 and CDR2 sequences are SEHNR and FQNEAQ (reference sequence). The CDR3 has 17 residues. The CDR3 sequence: CASSLVAGTPQDYGYTF. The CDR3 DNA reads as TGTGCCAGCAGCTTAGTAGCCGGGACCCCGCAGGACTATGGCTACACCTTC. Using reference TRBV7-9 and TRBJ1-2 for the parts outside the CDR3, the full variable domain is DTGVSQNPRHKITKRGQNVTFRCDPISEHNRLYWYRQTLGQGPEFLTYFQNEAQLEKSRLLSDRFSAERPKGSFSTLEIQRTEQGDSAMYLCASSLVAGTPQDYGYTFGSGTRLTVV.

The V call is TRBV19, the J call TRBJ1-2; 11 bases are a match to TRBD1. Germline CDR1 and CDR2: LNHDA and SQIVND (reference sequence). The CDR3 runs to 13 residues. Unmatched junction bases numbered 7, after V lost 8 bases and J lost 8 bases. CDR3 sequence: CASRDRGSRGYTF. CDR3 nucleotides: TGTGCCAGTCGGGACAGGGGGTCGCGGGGCTACACCTTC.

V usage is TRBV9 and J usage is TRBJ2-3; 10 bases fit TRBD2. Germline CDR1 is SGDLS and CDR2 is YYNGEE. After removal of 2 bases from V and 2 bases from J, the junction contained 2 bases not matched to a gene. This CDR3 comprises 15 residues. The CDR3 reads CASSVLAGDTDTQYF. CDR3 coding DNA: TGTGCCAGCAGCGTTCTAGCGGGGGACACAGATACGCAGTATTTT.

The CDR3 loop is CASSRGQGWAGELFF. CDR3 sequence (DNA): TGTGCCAGCAGCCGGGGACAGGGATGGGCCGGGGAGCTGTTTTTT. V is TRBV7-2 and J is TRBJ2-2; 9 bases line up with TRBD1. This CDR3 region has 15 residues. The germline gives CDR1 SGHTA, CDR2 FQGNSA. V trimming: 5 bases; J trimming: 6 bases; junction bases outside the gene matches: 7. Drawing the rest from reference TRBV7-2 and TRBJ2-2, the complete variable domain is GAGVSQSPSNKVTEKGKDVELRCDPISGHTALYWYRQSLGQGLEFLIYFQGNSAPDKSGLPSDRFSAERTGGSVSTLTIQRTQQEDSAVYLCASSRGQGWAGELFFGEGSRLTVL.

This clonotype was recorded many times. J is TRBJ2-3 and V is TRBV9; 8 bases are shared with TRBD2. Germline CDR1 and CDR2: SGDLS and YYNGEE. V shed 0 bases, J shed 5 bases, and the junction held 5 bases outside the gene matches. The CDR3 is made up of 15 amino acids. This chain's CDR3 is CASSVVAGRLDTQYF. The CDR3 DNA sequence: TGTGCCAGCAGCGTAGTAGCGGGGCGGTTAGATACGCAGTATTTT. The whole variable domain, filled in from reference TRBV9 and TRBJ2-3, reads DSGVTQTPKHLITATGQRVTLRCSPRSGDLSVYWYQQSLDQGLQFLIQYYNGEERAKGNILERFSAQQFPDLHSELNLSSLELGDSALYFCASSVVAGRLDTQYFGPGTRLTVL.

The CDR3 spells CASSLEGQGYQPQHF. The CDR3 region has the DNA TGTGCCAGCAGCTTAGAGGGACAGGGCTACCAGCCCCAGCATTTT. The chain combines TRBV7-2 with TRBJ1-5; TRBD1 matches 9 bases. J lost 7 bases, V lost 1 base, and 5 bases had no gene match. This CDR3 has 15 residues. Germline CDR1 reads SGHTA; CDR2 reads FQGNSA.

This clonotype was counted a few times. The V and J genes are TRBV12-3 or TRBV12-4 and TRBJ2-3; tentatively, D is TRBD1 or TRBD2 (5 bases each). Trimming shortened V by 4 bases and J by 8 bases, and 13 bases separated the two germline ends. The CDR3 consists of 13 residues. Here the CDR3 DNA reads TGTGCCAGCAGTTGGCCTACTGGGGGTACGCAGTATTTT. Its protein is CASSWPTGGTQYF.